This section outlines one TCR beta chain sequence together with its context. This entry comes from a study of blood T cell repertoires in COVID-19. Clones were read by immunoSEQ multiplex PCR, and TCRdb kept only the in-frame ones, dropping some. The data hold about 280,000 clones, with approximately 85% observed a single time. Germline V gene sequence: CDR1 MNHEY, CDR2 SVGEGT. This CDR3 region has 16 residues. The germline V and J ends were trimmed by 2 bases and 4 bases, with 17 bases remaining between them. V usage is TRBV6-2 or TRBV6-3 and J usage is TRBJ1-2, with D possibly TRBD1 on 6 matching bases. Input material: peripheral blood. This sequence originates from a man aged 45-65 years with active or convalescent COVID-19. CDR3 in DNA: TGTGCCAGCAGTTACCCGTACAGGGCTGGAGGCTATGGCTACACCTTC. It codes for CASSYPYRAGGYGYTF.